This T cell receptor beta chain was recovered during a study of blood T cells in healthy people across ages. Study-level results: Compared with aged donors, long-lived donors showed fewer expanded clones, suggesting selection.

The CDR3 has 16 amino acids. Germline V CDR1 and CDR2: MNHNS, SASEGT. Trimming removed 0 bases at V and 5 bases at J, with 13 bases between. Using a J-beta primer mix together with a sample-barcoded 5' primer, a second PCR was run for roughly 6 to 12 cycles. TCRdb called the 5' RACE reads again in MiXCR, with one record for every CDR3 protein. The table includes 800,000 to 1,300,000 distinct CDR3 sequences, 25% detected once. This clonotype was detected a few times. Its cognate antigen is unknown. These data also formed part of another study, on T cells of mothers and their children.

The chain recombines TRBV6-1 with TRBJ1-4; D unresolved. Specimen: blood. The sequence came from a girl aged 2 to 9 in good health. The CDR3 spells CASSEASGLGNEKLFF. In DNA, the CDR3 is TGTGCCAGCAGTGAAGCGAGCGGTTTAGGAAATGAAAAACTGTTTTTT.